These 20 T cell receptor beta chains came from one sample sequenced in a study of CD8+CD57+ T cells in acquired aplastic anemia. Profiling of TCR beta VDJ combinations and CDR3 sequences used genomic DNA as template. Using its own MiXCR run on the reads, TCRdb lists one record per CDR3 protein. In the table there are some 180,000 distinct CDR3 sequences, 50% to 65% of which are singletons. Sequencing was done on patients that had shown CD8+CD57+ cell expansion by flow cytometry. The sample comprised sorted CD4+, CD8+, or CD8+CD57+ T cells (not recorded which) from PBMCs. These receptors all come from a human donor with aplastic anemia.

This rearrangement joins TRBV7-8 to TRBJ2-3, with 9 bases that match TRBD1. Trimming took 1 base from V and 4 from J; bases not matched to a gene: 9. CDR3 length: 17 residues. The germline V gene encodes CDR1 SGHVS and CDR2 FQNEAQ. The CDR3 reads CASSLGTGAGGSDTQYF. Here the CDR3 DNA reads TGTGCCAGCAGCTTAGGGACAGGGGCCGGAGGGTCAGATACGCAGTATTTT.

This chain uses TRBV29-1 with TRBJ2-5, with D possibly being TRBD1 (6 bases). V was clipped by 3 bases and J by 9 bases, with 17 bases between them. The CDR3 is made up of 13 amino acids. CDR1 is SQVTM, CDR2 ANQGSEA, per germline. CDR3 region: CSVDSGQQGPQYF. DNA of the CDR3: TGCAGCGTTGATAGTGGACAGCAAGGCCCCCAGTACTTC.

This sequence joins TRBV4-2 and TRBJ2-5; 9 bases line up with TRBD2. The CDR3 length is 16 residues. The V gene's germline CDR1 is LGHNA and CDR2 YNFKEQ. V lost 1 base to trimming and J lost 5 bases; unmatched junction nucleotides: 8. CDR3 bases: TGTGCCAGCAGCCAAGCTCCGCTAGCGGGGCGGGAGACCCAGTACTTC. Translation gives CASSQAPLAGRETQYF.

The CDR3 DNA reads TGTGCCAGCAGAAAGAGTTCTGGGGCCAACGTCCTGACTTTC. It codes for CASRKSSGANVLTF. This chain connects TRBV2 to TRBJ2-6; D is unresolved. The CDR3 loop spans 14 amino acids. V gave up 6 bases and J gave up 1 base, with 7 bases separating them. Germline V gene sequence: CDR1 SNHLY, CDR2 FYNNEI.

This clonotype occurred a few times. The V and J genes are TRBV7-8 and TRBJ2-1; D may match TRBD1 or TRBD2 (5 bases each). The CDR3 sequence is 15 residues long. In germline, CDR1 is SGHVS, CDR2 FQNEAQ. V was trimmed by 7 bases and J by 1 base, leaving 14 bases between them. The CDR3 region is CASTSAGGSYNEQFF. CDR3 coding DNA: TGTGCCAGCACCTCCGCTGGGGGATCCTACAATGAGCAGTTCTTC.

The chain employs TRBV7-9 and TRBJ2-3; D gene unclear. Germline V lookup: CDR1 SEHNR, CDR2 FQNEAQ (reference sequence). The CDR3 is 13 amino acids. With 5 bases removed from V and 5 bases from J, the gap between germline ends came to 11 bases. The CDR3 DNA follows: TGTGCCAGCAGCCTCGCGCCAGTAGATACGCAGTATTTT. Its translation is CASSLAPVDTQYF.

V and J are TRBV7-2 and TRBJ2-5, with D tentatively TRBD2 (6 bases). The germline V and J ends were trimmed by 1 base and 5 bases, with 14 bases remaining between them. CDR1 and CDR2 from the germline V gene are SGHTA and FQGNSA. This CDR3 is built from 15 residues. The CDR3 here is CASSLGVAEPETQYF. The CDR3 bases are TGTGCCAGCAGCTTAGGGGTAGCGGAGCCGGAGACCCAGTACTTC.

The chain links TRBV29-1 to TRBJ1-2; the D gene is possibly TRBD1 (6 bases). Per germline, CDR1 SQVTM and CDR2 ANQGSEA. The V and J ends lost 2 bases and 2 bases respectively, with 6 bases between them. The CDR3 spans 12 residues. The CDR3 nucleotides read TGCAGCGTTGAACAGGGGAACTATGGCTACACCTTC. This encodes CSVEQGNYGYTF.

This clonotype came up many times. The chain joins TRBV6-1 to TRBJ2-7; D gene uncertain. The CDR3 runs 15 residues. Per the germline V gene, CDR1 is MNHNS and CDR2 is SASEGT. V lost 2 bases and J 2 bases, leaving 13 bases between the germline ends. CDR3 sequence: CASSERASNTYEQYF. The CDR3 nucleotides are TGTGCCAGCAGTGAACGAGCAAGTAACACCTACGAGCAGTACTTC.

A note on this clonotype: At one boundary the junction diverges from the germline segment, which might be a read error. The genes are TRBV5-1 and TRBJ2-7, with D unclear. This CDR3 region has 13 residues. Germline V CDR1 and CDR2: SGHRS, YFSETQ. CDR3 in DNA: TGCGCCAGCGGCTTGGACCCGGAAAAGGGGCAGTACTTC. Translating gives CASGLDPEKGQYF.

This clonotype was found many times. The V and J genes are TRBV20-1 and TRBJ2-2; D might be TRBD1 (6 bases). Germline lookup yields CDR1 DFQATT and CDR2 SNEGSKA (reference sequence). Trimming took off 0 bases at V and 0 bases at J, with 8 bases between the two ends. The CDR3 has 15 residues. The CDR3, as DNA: TGCAGTGCTAGAGATCCAGGGGCGAACACCGGGGAGCTGTTTTTT. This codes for CSARDPGANTGELFF.

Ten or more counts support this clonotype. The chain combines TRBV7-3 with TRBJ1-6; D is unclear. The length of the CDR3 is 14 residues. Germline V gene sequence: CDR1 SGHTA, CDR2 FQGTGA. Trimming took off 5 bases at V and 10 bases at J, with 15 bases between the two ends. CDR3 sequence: CASSPEVGPSPLHF. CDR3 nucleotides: TGTGCCAGCAGCCCTGAAGTAGGTCCCTCACCCCTCCACTTT.

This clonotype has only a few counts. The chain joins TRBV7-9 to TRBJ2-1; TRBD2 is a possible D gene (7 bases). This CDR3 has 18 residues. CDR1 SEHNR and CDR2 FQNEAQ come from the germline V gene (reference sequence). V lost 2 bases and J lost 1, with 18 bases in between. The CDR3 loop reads CASSLWGGQGSSYNEQFF. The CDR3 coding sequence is TGTGCCAGCAGCTTATGGGGAGGGCAGGGGTCATCCTACAATGAGCAGTTCTTC. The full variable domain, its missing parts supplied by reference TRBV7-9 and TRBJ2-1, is DTGVSQNPRHKITKRGQNVTFRCDPISEHNRLYWYRQTLGQGPEFLTYFQNEAQLEKSRLLSDRFSAERPKGSFSTLEIQRTEQGDSAMYLCASSLWGGQGSSYNEQFFGPGTRLTVL.

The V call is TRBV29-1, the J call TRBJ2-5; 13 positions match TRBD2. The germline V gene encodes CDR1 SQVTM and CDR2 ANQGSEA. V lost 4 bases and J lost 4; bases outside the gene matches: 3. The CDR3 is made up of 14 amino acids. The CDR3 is CSVVGLAGAETQYF. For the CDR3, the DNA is TGCAGCGTTGTAGGACTAGCGGGAGCAGAGACCCAGTACTTC.

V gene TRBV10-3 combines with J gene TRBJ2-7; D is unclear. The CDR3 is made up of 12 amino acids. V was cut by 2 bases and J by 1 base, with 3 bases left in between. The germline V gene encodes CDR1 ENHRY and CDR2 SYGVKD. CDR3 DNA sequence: TGTGCCATCAGTGAGCCGTCCTACGAGCAGTACTTC. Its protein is CAISEPSYEQYF.

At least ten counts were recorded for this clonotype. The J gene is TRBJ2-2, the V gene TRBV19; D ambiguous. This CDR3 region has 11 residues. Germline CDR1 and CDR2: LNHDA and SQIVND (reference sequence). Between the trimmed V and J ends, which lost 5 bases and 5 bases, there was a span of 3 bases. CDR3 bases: TGTGCCAGTAGTTCTACCGGGGAGCTGTTTTTT. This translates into CASSSTGELFF. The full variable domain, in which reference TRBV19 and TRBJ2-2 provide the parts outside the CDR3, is DGGITQSPKYLFRKEGQNVTLSCEQNLNHDAMYWYRQDPGQGLRLIYYSQIVNDFQKGDIAEGYSVSREKKESFPLTVTSAQKNPTAFYLCASSSTGELFFGEGSRLTVL.

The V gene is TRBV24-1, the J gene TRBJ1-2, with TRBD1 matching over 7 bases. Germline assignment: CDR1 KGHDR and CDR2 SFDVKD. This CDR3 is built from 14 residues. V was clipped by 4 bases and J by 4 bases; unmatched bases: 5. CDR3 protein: CATSDRGTAYGYTF. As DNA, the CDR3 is TGTGCCACCAGTGACAGGGGGACAGCCTATGGCTACACCTTC.

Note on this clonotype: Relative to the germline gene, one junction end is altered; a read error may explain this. The CDR3 coding sequence is TGTGCCAGCATTGAAGGACGGCTTGGCCCCCACTATGGCTACACCTTC. It is translated as CASIEGRLGPHYGYTF. The chain uses TRBV2 and TRBJ1-2; D ambiguous. This CDR3 region has 16 residues. CDR1 is SNHLY, CDR2 FYNNEI, per germline.

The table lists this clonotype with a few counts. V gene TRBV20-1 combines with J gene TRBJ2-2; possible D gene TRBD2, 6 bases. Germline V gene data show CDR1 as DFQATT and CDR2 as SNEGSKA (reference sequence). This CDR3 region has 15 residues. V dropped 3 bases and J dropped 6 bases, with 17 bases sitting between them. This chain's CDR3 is CSARPGLRFAGELFF. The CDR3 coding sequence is TGCAGTGCTAGGCCTGGACTACGTTTTGCCGGGGAGCTGTTTTTT.

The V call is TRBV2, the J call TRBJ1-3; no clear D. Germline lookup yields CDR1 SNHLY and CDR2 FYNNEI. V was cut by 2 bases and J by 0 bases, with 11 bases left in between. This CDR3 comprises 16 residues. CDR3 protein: CASSEIVPISGNTIYF. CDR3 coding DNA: TGTGCCAGCAGTGAAATCGTGCCGATCTCTGGAAACACCATATATTTT.